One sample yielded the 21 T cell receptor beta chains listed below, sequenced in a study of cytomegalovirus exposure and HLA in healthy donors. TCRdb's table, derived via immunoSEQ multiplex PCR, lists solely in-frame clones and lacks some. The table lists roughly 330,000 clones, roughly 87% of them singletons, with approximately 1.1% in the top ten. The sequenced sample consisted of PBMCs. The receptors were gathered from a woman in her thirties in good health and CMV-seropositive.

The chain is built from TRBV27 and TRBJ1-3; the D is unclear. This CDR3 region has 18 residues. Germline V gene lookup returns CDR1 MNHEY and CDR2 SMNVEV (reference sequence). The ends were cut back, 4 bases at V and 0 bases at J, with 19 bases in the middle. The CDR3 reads CASSSQHPGEGSGNTIYF. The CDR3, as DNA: TGTGCCAGCAGTTCCCAACACCCGGGTGAGGGCTCTGGAAACACCATATATTTT.

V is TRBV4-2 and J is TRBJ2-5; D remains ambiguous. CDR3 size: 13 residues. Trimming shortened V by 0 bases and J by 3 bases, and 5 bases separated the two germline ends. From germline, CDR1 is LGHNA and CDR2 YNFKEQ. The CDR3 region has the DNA TGTGCCAGCAGCCAAGAGATGGAAGAGACCCAGTACTTC. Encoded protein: CASSQEMEETQYF.

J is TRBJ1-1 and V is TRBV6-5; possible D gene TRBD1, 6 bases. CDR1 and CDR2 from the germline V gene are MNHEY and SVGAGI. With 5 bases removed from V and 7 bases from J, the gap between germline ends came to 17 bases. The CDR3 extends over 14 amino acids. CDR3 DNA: TGTGCCAGCAGTCCGACAGGACTCGGGGGTGAAGCTTTCTTT. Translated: CASSPTGLGGEAFF.

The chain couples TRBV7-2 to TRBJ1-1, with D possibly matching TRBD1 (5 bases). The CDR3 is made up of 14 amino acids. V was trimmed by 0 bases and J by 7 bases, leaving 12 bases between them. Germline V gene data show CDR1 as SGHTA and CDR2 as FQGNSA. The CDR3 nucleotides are TGTGCCAGCAGCTTAGCGGGTCAGGGAGTTGAAGCTTTCTTT. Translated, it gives CASSLAGQGVEAFF.

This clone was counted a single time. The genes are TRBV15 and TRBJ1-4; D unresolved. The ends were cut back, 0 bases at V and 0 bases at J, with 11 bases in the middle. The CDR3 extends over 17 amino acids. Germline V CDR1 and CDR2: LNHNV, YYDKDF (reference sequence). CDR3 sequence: CATSREIGASTNEKLFF. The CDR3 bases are TGTGCCACCAGCAGAGAAATCGGAGCCTCAACTAATGAAAAACTGTTTTTT. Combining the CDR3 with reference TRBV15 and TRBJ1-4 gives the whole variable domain DAMVIQNPRYQVTQFGKPVTLSCSQTLNHNVMYWYQQKSSQAPKLLFHYYDKDFNNEADTPDNFQSRRPNTSFCFLDIRSPGLGDTAMYLCATSREIGASTNEKLFFGSGTQLSVL.

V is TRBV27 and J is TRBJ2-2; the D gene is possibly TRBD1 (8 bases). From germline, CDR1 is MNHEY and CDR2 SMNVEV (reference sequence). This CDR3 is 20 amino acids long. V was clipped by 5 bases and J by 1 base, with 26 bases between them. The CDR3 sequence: CASSAPGGSGASGNTGELFF. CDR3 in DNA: TGTGCCAGCAGTGCCCCAGGGGGCTCTGGGGCTAGCGGGAACACCGGGGAGCTGTTTTTT.

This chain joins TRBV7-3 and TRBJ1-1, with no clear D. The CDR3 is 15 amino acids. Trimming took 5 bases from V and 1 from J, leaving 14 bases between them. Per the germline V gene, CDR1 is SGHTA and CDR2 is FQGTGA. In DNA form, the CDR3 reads TGTGCCAGCAGCCCAGCTGGCGGGCCGAACACTGAAGCTTTCTTT. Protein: CASSPAGGPNTEAFF.

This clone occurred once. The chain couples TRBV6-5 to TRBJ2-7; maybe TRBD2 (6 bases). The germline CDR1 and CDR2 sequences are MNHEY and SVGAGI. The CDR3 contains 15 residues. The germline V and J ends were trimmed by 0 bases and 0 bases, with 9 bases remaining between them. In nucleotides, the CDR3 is TGTGCCAGCAGTTACTCGGGACTCAGCTCCTACGAGCAGTACTTC. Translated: CASSYSGLSSYEQYF.

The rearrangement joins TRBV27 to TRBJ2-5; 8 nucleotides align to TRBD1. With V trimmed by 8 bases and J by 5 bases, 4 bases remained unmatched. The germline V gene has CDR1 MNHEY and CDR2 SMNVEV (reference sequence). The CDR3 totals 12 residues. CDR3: CASGRGRETQYF. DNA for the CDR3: TGTGCCAGCGGCAGGGGGCGGGAGACCCAGTACTTC.

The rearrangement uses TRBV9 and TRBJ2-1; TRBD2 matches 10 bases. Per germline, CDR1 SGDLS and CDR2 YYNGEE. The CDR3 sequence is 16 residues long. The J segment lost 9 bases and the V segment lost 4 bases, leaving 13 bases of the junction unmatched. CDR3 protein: CASSPPSSGGAGEQFF. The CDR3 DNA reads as TGTGCCAGCAGCCCCCCTTCGAGCGGGGGGGCCGGTGAGCAGTTCTTC.

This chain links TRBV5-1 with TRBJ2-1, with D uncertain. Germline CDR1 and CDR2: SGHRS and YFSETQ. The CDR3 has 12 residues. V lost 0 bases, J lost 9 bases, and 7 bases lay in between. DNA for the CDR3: TGCGCCAGCAGCTTGGACGGGCTTGAGCAGTTCTTC. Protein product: CASSLDGLEQFF.

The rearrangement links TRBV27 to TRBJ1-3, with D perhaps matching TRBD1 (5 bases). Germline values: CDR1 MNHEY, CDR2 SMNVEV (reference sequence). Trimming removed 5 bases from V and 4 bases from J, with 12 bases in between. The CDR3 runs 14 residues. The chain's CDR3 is CASSTGTVGNTIYF. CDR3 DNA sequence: TGTGCCAGCAGTACGGGGACGGTGGGAAACACCATATATTTT.

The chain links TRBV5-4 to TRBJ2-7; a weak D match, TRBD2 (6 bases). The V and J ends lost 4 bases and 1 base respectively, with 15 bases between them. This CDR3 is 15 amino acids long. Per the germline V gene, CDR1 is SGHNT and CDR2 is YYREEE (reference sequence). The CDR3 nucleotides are TGTGCCAGCAGCCCGATCGGGGACTCTTCCTACGAGCAGTACTTC. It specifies CASSPIGDSSYEQYF.

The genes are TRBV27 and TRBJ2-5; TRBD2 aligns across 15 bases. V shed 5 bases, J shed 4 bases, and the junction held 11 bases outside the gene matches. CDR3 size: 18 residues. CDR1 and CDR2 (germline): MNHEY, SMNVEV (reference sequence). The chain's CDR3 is CASSPPGLAGGPRETQYF. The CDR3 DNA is TGTGCCAGCAGTCCCCCAGGACTAGCGGGGGGGCCCCGAGAGACCCAGTACTTC.

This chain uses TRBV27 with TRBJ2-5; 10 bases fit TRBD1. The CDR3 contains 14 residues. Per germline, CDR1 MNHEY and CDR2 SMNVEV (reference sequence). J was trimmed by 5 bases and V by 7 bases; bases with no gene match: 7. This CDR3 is CASTRQGAVETQYF. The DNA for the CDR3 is TGTGCCAGCACCCGACAGGGGGCGGTGGAGACCCAGTACTTC.

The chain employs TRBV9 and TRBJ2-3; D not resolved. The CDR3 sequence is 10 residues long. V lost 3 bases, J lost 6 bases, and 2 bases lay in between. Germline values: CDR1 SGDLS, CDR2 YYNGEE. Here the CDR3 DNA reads TGTGCCAGCAGCGCCGATACGCAGTATTTT. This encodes CASSADTQYF.

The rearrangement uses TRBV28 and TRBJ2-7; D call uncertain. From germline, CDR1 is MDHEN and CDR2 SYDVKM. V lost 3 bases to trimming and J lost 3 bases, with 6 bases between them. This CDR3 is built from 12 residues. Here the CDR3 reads CASSLLNYEQYF. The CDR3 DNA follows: TGTGCCAGCAGTTTGCTGAACTACGAGCAGTACTTC. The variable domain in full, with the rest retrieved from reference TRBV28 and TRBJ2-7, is DVKVTQSSRYLVKRTGEKVFLECVQDMDHENMFWYRQDPGLGLRLIYFSYDVKMKEKGDIPEGYSVSREKKERFSLILESASTNQTSMYLCASSLLNYEQYFGPGTRLTVT.

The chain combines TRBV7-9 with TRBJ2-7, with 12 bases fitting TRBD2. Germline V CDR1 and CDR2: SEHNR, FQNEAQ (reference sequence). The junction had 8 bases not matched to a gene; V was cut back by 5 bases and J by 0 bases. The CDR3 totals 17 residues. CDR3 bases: TGTGCCAGCAGCCCCGGACTAGCGGGGCCCTTCTCCTACGAGCAGTACTTC. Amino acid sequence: CASSPGLAGPFSYEQYF.

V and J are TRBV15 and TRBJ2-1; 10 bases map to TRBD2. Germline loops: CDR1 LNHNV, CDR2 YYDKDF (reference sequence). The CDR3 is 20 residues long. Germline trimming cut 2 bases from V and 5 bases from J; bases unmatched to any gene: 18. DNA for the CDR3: TGTGCCACCAGCAGACGTCGGGACAGACCTAGCGGGGGCACAGACAATGAGCAGTTCTTC. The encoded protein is CATSRRRDRPSGGTDNEQFF.

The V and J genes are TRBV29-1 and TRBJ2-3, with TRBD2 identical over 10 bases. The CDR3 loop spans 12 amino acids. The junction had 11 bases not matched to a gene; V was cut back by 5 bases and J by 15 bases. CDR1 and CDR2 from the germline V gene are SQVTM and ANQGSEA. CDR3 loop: CSVPWGTSGAYF. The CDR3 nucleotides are TGCAGCGTTCCGTGGGGTACTAGCGGGGCATATTTT.

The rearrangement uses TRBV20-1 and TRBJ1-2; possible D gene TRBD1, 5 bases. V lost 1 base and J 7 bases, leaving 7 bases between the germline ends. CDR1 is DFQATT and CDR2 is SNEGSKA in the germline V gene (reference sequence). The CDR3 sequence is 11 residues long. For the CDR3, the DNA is TGCAGTGCTAGAGTCGGGGGTGGCTACACCTTC. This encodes CSARVGGGYTF.